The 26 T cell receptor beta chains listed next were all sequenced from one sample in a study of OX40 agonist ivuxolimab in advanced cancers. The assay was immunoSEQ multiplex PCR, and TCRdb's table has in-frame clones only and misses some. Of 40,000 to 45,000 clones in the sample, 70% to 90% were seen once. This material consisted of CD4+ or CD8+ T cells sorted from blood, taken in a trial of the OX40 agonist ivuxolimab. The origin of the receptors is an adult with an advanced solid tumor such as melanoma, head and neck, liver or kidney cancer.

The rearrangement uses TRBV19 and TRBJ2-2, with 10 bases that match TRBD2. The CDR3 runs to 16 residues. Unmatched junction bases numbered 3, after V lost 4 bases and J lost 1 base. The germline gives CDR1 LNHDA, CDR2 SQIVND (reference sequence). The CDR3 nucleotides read TGTGCCAGTAGTAGGCTAGCGGGAGAGAACACCGGGGAGCTGTTTTTT. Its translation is CASSRLAGENTGELFF.

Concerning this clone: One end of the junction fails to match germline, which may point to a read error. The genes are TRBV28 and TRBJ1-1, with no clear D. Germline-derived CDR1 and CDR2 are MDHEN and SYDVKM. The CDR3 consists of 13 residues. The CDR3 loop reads CASSLRVITETFF. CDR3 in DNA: TGTGCCAGCAGTTTGAGGGTTATCACTGAAACTTTCTTT.

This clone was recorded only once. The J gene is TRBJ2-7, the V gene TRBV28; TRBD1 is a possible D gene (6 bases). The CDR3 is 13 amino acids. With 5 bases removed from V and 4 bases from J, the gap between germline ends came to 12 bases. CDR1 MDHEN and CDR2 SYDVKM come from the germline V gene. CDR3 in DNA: TGTGCCAGCAGTCCGGGACACAAATACGAGCAGTACTTC. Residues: CASSPGHKYEQYF.

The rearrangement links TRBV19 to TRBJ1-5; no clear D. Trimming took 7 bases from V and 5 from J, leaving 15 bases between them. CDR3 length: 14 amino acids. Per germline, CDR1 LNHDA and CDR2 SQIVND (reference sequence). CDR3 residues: CASKASAGYQPQHF. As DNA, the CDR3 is TGTGCCAGTAAGGCTTCGGCGGGATATCAGCCCCAGCATTTT.

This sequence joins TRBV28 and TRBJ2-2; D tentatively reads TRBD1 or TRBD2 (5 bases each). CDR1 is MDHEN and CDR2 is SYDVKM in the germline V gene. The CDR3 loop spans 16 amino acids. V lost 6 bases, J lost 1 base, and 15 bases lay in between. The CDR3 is CASSPTGTGNTGELFF. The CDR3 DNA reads TGTGCCAGCAGCCCAACCGGGACGGGGAACACCGGGGAGCTGTTTTTT.

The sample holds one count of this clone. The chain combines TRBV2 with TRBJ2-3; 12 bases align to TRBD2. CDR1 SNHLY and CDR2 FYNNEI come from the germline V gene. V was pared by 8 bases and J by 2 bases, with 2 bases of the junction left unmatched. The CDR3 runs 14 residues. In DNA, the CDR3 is TGTGCCAGCTGGACTAGCGGGACCACAGATACGCAGTATTTT. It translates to CASWTSGTTDTQYF.

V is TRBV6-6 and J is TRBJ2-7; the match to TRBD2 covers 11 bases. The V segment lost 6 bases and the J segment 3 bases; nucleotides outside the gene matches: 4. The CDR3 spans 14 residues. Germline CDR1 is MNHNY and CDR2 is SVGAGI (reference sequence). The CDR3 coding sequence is TGTGCCAGCAGGGATACTAGCGGGAGCTACGAGCAGTACTTC. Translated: CASRDTSGSYEQYF.

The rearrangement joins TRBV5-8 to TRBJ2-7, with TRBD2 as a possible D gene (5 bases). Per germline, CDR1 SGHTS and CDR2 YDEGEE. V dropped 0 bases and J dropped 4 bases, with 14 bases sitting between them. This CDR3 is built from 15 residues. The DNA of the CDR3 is TGTGCCAGCAGCTTGGGACGTAAACCGGGGTACGAGCAGTACTTC. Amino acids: CASSLGRKPGYEQYF.

For the CDR3, the DNA is TGTGCCAGCAGCTTAGCCGGGACTAGCGGACTCTACAATGAGCAGTTCTTC. Translated: CASSLAGTSGLYNEQFF. The chain is built from TRBV11-3 and TRBJ2-1; 11 nucleotides align to TRBD2. The CDR3 is 17 amino acids. The germline V gene encodes CDR1 SGHNT and CDR2 YENEEA. The J segment lost 3 bases and the V segment lost 1 base, leaving 5 bases of the junction unmatched.

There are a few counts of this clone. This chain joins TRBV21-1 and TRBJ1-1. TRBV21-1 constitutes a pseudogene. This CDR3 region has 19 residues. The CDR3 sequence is CASRFYIQGTRGMNTEAFF. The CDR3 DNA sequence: TGTGCCAGCCGGTTTTACATTCAGGGCACTAGGGGTATGAACACTGAAGCTTTCTTT.

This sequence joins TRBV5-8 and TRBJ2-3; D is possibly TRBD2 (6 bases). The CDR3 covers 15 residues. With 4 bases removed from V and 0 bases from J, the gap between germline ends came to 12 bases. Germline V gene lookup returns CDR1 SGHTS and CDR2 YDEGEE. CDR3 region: CASSQRRGSTDTQYF. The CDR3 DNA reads TGTGCCAGCAGCCAGAGGAGGGGTAGCACAGATACGCAGTATTTT.

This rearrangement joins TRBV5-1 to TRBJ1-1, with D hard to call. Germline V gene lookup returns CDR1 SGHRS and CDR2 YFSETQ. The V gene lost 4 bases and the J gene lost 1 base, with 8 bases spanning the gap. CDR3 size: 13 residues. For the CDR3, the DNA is TGCGCCAGCAGCCGGACGCCGAACACTGAAGCTTTCTTT. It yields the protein CASSRTPNTEAFF.

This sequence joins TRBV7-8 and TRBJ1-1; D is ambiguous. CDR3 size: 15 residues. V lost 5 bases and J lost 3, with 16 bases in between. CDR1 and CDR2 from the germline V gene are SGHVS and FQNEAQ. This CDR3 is CASSQTTTLYTEAFF. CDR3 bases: TGTGCCAGCAGCCAAACTACCACCCTATACACTGAAGCTTTCTTT.

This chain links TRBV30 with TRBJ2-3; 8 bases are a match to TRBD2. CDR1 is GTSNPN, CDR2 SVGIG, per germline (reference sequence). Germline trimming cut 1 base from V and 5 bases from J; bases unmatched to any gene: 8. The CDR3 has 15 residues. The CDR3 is CAWSDGRALEDTQYF. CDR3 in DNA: TGTGCCTGGAGTGACGGGAGGGCCTTGGAAGATACGCAGTATTTT.

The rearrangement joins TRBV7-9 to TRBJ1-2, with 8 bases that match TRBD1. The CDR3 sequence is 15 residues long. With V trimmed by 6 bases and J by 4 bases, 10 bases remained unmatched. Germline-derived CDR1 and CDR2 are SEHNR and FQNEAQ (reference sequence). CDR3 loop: CASSQQGQAPYGYTF. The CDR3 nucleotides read TGTGCCAGCAGTCAACAGGGACAGGCCCCCTATGGCTACACCTTC.

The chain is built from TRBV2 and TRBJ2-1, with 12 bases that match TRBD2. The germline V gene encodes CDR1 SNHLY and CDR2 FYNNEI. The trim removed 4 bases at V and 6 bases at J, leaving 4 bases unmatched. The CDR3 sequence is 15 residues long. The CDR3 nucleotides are TGTGCCAGCAGTGCGACTAGCGGGAGAGGCAATGAGCAGTTCTTC. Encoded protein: CASSATSGRGNEQFF.

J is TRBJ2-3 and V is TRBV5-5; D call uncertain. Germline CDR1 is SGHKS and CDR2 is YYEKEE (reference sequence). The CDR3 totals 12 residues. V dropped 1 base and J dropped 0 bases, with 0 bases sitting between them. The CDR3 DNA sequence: TGTGCCAGCAGCTTGAGCACAGATACGCAGTATTTT. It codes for CASSLSTDTQYF. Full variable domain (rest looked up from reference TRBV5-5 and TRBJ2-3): DAGVTQSPTHLIKTRGQQVTLRCSPISGHKSVSWYQQVLGQGPQFIFQYYEKEERGRGNFPDRFSARQFPNYSSELNVNALLLGDSALYLCASSLSTDTQYFGPGTRLTVL.

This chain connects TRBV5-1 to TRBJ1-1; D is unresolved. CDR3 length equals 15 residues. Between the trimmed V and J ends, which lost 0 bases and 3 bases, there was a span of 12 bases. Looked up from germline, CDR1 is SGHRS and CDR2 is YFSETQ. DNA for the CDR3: TGCGCCAGCAGCTTGGTAGCAGGATCCTACACTGAAGCTTTCTTT. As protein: CASSLVAGSYTEAFF.

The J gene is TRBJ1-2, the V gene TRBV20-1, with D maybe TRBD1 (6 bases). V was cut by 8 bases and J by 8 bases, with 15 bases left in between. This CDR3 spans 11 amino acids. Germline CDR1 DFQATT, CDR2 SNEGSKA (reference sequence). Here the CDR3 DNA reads TGCAGTATTTCACGGGGGGGCGGCTACACCTTC. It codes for CSISRGGGYTF.

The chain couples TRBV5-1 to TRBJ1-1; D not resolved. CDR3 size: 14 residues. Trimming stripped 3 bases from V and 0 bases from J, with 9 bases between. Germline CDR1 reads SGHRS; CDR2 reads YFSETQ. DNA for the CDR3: TGCGCCAGCAGCTACAGCTACATGAACACTGAAGCTTTCTTT. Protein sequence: CASSYSYMNTEAFF.

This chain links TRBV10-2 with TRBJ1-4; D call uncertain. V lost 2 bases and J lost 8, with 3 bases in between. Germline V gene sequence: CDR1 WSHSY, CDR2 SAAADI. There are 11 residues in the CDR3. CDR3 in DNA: TGCGCCAGCAGTGAGGGGGAAAAACTGTTTTTT. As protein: CASSEGEKLFF.

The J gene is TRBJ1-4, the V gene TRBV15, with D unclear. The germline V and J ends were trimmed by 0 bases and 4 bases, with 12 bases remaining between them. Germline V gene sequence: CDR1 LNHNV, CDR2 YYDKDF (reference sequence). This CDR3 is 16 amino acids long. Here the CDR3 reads CATSRDLGVLNEKLFF. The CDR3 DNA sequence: TGTGCCACCAGCAGAGATTTGGGTGTCCTTAATGAAAAACTGTTTTTT.

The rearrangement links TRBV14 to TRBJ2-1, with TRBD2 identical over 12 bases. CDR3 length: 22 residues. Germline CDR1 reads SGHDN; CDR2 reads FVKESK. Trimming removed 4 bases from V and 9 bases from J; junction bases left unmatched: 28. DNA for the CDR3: TGTGCCAGCAGCCGCTTTAGGCAGGACCCCCCTCTAGCGGGAGGGCGATTGGGTGAGCAGTTCTTC. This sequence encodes CASSRFRQDPPLAGGRLGEQFF.

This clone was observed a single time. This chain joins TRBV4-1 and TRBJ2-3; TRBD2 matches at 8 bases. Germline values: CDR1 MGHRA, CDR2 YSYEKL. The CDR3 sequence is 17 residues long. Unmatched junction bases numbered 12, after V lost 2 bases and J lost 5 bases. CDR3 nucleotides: TGCGCCAGCAGCCAAAACCCTACCGGGACTAGGGAAGATACGCAGTATTTT. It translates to CASSQNPTGTREDTQYF.

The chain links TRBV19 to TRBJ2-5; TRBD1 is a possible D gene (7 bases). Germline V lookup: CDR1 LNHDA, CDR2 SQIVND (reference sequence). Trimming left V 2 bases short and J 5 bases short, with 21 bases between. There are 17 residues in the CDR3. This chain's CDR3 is CASSIIPGQPGAETQYF. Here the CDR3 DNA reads TGTGCCAGTAGTATAATTCCGGGACAGCCGGGGGCGGAGACCCAGTACTTC.

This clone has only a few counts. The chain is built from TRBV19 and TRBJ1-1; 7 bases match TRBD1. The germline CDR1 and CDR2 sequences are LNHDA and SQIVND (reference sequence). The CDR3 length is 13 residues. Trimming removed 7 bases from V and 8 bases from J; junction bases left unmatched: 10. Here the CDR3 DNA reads TGTGCCAGTATATCGTTCCAGGACAGGGAAGCTTTCTTT. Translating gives CASISFQDREAFF.